Following are 13 T cell receptor beta chains from one sample sequenced in a study of T cell responses to AZD1222 COVID-19 vaccine. Sequencing used immunoSEQ multiplex PCR; TCRdb keeps in-frame clones, though not all of them. The sample holds some 99,000 clones; almost 90% are singletons and the top ten take approximately 15%. Sequenced material: peripheral blood, taken 28 days after the second AZD1222 dose. The origin of the receptors is an adult who received the AZD1222 COVID-19 vaccine.

The genes are TRBV10-3 and TRBJ1-1; 8 nucleotides line up with TRBD1. This CDR3 region has 14 residues. CDR1 ENHRY and CDR2 SYGVKD come from the germline V gene. V gave up 6 bases and J gave up 1 base; unmatched junction bases: 4. The CDR3 here is CAISVDRGNTEAFF. CDR3 DNA sequence: TGTGCCATCAGCGTTGACAGGGGGAACACTGAAGCTTTCTTT.

The gene calls are TRBV6-1 and TRBJ1-6; TRBD1 is a possible D gene (5 bases). There are 16 residues in the CDR3. V was clipped by 1 base and J by 4 bases, with 11 bases between them. Germline CDR1 MNHNS, CDR2 SASEGT. CDR3 sequence: CASSEGWTIYNSPLHF. The CDR3 DNA is TGTGCCAGCAGTGAAGGCTGGACAATATATAATTCACCCCTCCACTTT.

This clone has only one observation. V usage is TRBV2 and J usage is TRBJ1-5, with D unresolved. The CDR3 contains 14 residues. V lost 4 bases to trimming and J lost 1 base, with 8 bases between them. CDR1 is SNHLY, CDR2 FYNNEI, per germline. The CDR3 DNA sequence: TGTGCCAGCAGTGTAGAGGGCAGCAATCAGCCCCAGCATTTT. Amino acids: CASSVEGSNQPQHF.

This rearrangement joins TRBV12-3 or TRBV12-4 to TRBJ1-1; no firm D call. Trimming took off 1 base at V and 2 bases at J, with 5 bases between the two ends. This CDR3 has 13 residues. CDR3 region: CASSLVQNTEAFF. DNA of the CDR3: TGTGCCAGCAGTTTAGTTCAAAACACTGAAGCTTTCTTT.

This clone was recorded only once. The gene calls are TRBV2 and TRBJ1-1; no definite D call. CDR1 is SNHLY, CDR2 FYNNEI, per germline. The V end was cut by 7 bases, the J end by 5 bases, with 14 bases between. There are 13 residues in the CDR3. CDR3 DNA: TGTGCCAGCATGTCATTTTCTTCGACTGAAGCTTTCTTT. This gives the protein CASMSFSSTEAFF. The full variable domain, in which reference TRBV2 and TRBJ1-1 provide the parts outside the CDR3, is EPEVTQTPSHQVTQMGQEVILRCVPISNHLYFYWYRQILGQKVEFLVSFYNNEISEKSEIFDDQFSVERPDGSNFTLKIRSTKLEDSAMYFCASMSFSSTEAFFGQGTRLTVV.

V gene TRBV6-1 combines with J gene TRBJ2-1; TRBD1 agrees at 7 bases. Germline V gene lookup returns CDR1 MNHNS and CDR2 SASEGT. CDR3 size: 15 residues. Germline trimming cut 3 bases from V and 6 bases from J; bases unmatched to any gene: 8. Here the CDR3 reads CASSERQGTLNEQFF. The CDR3 bases are TGTGCCAGCAGTGAGCGACAGGGAACTCTCAATGAGCAGTTCTTC.

This chain links TRBV5-1 with TRBJ2-2, with TRBD1 identical over 9 bases. V dropped 4 bases and J dropped 3; count of bases not matched to a gene: 4. Per the germline V gene, CDR1 is SGHRS and CDR2 is YFSETQ. The CDR3 covers 15 residues. The CDR3 sequence is CASSPGTGYTGELFF. CDR3 sequence (DNA): TGCGCCAGCAGCCCCGGGACAGGGTACACCGGGGAGCTGTTTTTT.

The chain carries TRBV30 and TRBJ2-7; 7 bases fit TRBD1. With V trimmed by 5 bases and J by 6 bases, 1 base remained unmatched. The CDR3 spans 10 residues. Germline CDR1 GTSNPN, CDR2 SVGIG (reference sequence). CDR3 in DNA: TGTGCCTGGGGGACAGTCGAGCAGTACTTC. This sequence encodes CAWGTVEQYF.

The V and J genes are TRBV27 and TRBJ1-2, with D possibly matching TRBD1 (5 bases). CDR1 MNHEY and CDR2 SMNVEV come from the germline V gene (reference sequence). V shed 5 bases and J shed 8 bases, with 21 bases lying between them. This CDR3 has 15 residues. CDR3 protein: CASSPESPETAGYTF. The CDR3, as DNA: TGTGCCAGCAGTCCGGAGTCCCCCGAGACAGCGGGCTACACCTTC.

J is TRBJ2-3 and V is TRBV6-4; either TRBD1 or TRBD2 may supply D (5 bases each). The V and J ends lost 6 bases and 2 bases respectively, with 18 bases between them. The CDR3 spans 16 residues. Per the germline V gene, CDR1 is MRHNA and CDR2 is SNTAGT. CDR3 sequence (DNA): TGTGCCAGCAGCCTAACCGGGACGGAGCACACAGATACGCAGTATTTT. Translating gives CASSLTGTEHTDTQYF.

This clone was seen once. This rearrangement joins TRBV13 to TRBJ1-1, with unresolved D. The CDR3 totals 15 residues. Germline V CDR1 and CDR2: PRHDT, FYEKMQ (reference sequence). V gave up 6 bases and J gave up 0 bases, with 14 bases separating them. The CDR3 protein is CASRSLGEMNTEAFF. DNA for the CDR3: TGTGCCAGCAGATCCCTGGGTGAAATGAACACTGAAGCTTTCTTT.

The chain uses TRBV19 and TRBJ1-2; TRBD1 is a possible D gene (5 bases). V was clipped by 4 bases and J by 7 bases, with 10 bases between them. There are 12 residues in the CDR3. CDR1 is LNHDA, CDR2 SQIVND, per germline (reference sequence). The CDR3 protein is CASSSEGSGYTF. Written as DNA, the CDR3 is TGTGCCAGTAGTAGTGAGGGGTCTGGCTACACCTTC.

The chain joins TRBV6-1 to TRBJ2-7, with 7 bases fitting TRBD1. The germline gives CDR1 MNHNS, CDR2 SASEGT. CDR3 size: 17 residues. V was clipped by 4 bases and J by 2 bases; unmatched bases: 14. The CDR3 region has the DNA TGTGCCAGCAGTGTACCGGCTTTTGGACAGGAGACCTACGAGCAGTACTTC. This sequence encodes CASSVPAFGQETYEQYF.